This T cell receptor (beta chain) was found in a study of blood T cell repertoires in COVID-19. At the level of the study: There were acute and convalescent COVID-19 samples, and they came from the United States, Italy and Spain. In each case, the material was cDNA or gDNA derived from T cells, B-cell-depleted T cells, or PBMCs.

Study processing details: The authors estimated nucleated cell counts from reference gene primer amplification. TCRdb keeps only in-frame clones here, not all; method: immunoSEQ multiplex PCR. D and trimming were read from the DNA, whereas the V and J calls and clone size are those reported in that table. In the table there are 130,000 to 150,000 clones, about three quarters of which are singletons. Trimming took 5 bases from V and 2 from J, leaving 6 bases between them. This CDR3 region has 12 residues. Germline CDR1 reads MNHEY; CDR2 reads SMNVEV (reference sequence). Specimen: peripheral blood. The chain carries TRBV27 and TRBJ1-1; D unclear. This clonotype originated in a woman aged 60-75 years with acute or convalescent COVID-19. CDR3 sequence: CASSRVNTEAFF. Written as DNA, the CDR3 is TGTGCCAGCAGTCGAGTTAACACTGAAGCTTTCTTT.